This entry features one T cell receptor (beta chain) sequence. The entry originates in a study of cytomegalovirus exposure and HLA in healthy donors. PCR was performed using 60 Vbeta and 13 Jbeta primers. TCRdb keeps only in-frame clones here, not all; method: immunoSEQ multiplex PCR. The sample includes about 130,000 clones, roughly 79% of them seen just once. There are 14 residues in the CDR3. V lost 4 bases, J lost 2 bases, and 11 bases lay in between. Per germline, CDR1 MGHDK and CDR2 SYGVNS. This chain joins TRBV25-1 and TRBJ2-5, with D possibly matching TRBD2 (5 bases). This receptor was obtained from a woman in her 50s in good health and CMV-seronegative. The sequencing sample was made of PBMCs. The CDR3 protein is CASSGVGLQETQYF. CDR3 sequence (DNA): TGTGCCAGCAGTGGTGTTGGACTTCAAGAGACCCAGTACTTC.